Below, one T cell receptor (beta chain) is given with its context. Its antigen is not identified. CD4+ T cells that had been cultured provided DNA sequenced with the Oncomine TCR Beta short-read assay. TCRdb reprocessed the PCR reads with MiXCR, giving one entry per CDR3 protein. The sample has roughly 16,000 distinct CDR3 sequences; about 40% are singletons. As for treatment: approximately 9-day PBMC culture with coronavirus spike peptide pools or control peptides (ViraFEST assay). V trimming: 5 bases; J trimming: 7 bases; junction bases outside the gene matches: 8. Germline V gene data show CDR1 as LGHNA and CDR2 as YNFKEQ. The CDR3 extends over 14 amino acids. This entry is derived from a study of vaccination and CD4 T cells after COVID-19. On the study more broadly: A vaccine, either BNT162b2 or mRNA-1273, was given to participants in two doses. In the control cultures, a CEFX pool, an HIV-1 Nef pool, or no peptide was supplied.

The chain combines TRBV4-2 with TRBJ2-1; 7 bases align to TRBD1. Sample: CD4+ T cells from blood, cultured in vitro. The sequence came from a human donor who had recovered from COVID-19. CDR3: CASSAQGPLNEQFF. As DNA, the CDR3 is TGTGCCAGCAGCGCACAGGGGCCCTTGAATGAGCAGTTCTTC.